The subject of this entry is one T cell receptor beta chain. Its antigen is currently unknown. These data originate in a study of T cells in Graves' hyperthyroidism and ophthalmopathy. This CDR3 comprises 15 residues. Losses at the gene ends were 3 bases for V and 7 bases for J; bases not matched to a gene: 10. Germline V gene sequence: CDR1 MGHDK, CDR2 SYGVNS. The study, taken as a whole, reports: Clonotypes that were expanded in thyroid above 0.001 mostly appeared in blood too.

RNA transcripts served as the template for amplifying TCR beta CDR3 regions. HTBI primers were employed in a first-round RT-PCR of the TCR CDR3. TCRdb re-analysed the multiplex PCR reads in MiXCR, keeping a single row per CDR3 protein. The table lists some 200,000 distinct CDR3 sequences, around 17% of them singletons. The sequencing input was blood. The sequence was collected from a woman in her 50s with Graves' hyperthyroidism. This chain connects TRBV25-1 to TRBJ1-2; TRBD1 aligns across 8 bases. The CDR3 region is CASSDFDRGGSGYTF. DNA for the CDR3: TGTGCCAGCAGTGATTTCGACAGGGGAGGTAGTGGCTACACCTTC.